This TCR beta chain was captured by sequencing in a study of blood T cells in healthy people across ages. Study details: There was about one barcoded beta molecule captured by template switching per two T cells. Overall study results and limits: Nothing was known about donor CMV status, and this possibly confounded expanded clonotype changes. Age advanced and TCR beta diversity per million T cells fell, roughly linearly.

The second PCR ran roughly 6 to 11 cycles with a sample-barcoded 5' primer and J-beta primers. Each cDNA molecule received a tag from a template-switch adaptor that had 12 random nucleotides. Each CDR3 protein gets one entry after TCRdb re-called the 5' RACE reads with MiXCR. Of about 620,000 distinct CDR3 sequences detected, under 25% appear once; the ten largest clones hold 3% to 4%. In germline, CDR1 is MDHEN, CDR2 SYDVKM. The germline V and J ends were trimmed by 5 bases and 5 bases, with 21 bases remaining between them. This CDR3 is built from 16 residues. There are many counts of this clonotype. As yet, its antigen is unknown.

The chain carries TRBV28 and TRBJ2-5, with TRBD1 as a possible D gene (6 bases). The TCR sequence derives from a man between 65 and 85 years old in good health. Sequenced sample: blood. The CDR3 protein is CASSRAVNRVYETQYF. The CDR3 DNA reads as TGTGCCAGCAGTCGAGCTGTGAACAGGGTCTATGAGACCCAGTACTTC.